The present TCR beta chain was sequenced within a study of tumor-infiltrating lymphocytes in primary liver carcinoma. About the study: The study enrolled male and female patients aged 30 to 69 years.

General observations from the study: Between tumor regions, pairs overlapped more than tumor-adjacent and tumor-blood pairs did.

From unsorted bulk tissue weighing roughly 18-31 mg, DNA and RNA were co-extracted. Surgical resection served as treatment for the primary liver carcinoma of these patients. Patients were treatment-naive with chronic HBV infection. Remarks on this clonotype: What it binds is not known. Compared with germline, one end of the junction differs, possibly owing to a read error.

The authors made TCR beta cDNA from about 500 ng total RNA with a constant-region primer. Generation of the TCR beta libraries relied on three nested multiplex PCR rounds using slightly modified ARM-PCR. The opening two PCR rounds, about 11 cycles each, paired TRBV1-TRBV30 forward primers with a C-beta reverse primer. Using its own MiXCR run on the multiplex PCR reads, TCRdb lists one record per CDR3 protein. Here the sample spans around 37,000 distinct CDR3 sequences, roughly 77% being singletons. CDR3 length: 13 amino acids. This chain joins TRBV12-3 or TRBV12-4 and TRBJ2-2, with D maybe TRBD2 (6 bases). The sequencing sample was made of tumor-adjacent normal liver tissue. The sequence came from a man aged 35 to 55 with primary liver carcinoma and hepatitis B virus infection. The CDR3 spells CANSSDYTRELFF. CDR3 coding DNA: TGTGCCAACAGTTCGGACTACACCAGGGAGCTGTTTTTT.